Below, 13 T cell receptor beta chains from the same sample are listed, as sequenced in a study of T cell responses to AZD1222 COVID-19 vaccine. Clones were sequenced by immunoSEQ multiplex PCR, and TCRdb holds only the in-frame ones, with some missing. The sample lists 100,000 or so clones; roughly 90% were seen once. The sequences come from peripheral blood, collected on day 0 of AZD1222 vaccination. These receptors were taken from an adult in good health.

The chain is built from TRBV5-8 and TRBJ1-6; no clear D. With 0 bases removed from V and 10 bases from J, the gap between germline ends came to 14 bases. The V gene's germline CDR1 is SGHTS and CDR2 YDEGEE. The CDR3 totals 15 residues. As DNA, the CDR3 is TGTGCCAGCAGCTTGGCTGCCCGACCAGACTCACCCCTCCACTTT. It translates to CASSLAARPDSPLHF.

The chain employs TRBV28 and TRBJ2-5; 9 bases match TRBD1. This CDR3 contains 17 residues. Germline V gene data show CDR1 as MDHEN and CDR2 as SYDVKM. J gave up 4 bases and V 6 bases, and 15 bases lay outside the gene matches. The CDR3 region has the DNA TGTGCCAGCAGCACCCGGACAGGGGTAAGGTCCCGAGAGACCCAGTACTTC. Encoded protein: CASSTRTGVRSRETQYF.

The chain is built from TRBV7-9 and TRBJ2-3; 11 bases are shared with TRBD2. V shed 4 bases and J 6 bases; nucleotides not matched to a gene: 3. The germline gives CDR1 SEHNR, CDR2 FQNEAQ (reference sequence). The CDR3 extends over 14 amino acids. The CDR3 loop is CASSSSGGSDTQYF. CDR3 DNA sequence: TGTGCCAGCAGCTCTAGCGGGGGGAGCGATACGCAGTATTTT.

The genes are TRBV10-1 and TRBJ2-1, with D possibly matching TRBD1 (5 bases). The CDR3 consists of 13 residues. Trimming took off 11 bases at V and 9 bases at J, with 20 bases between the two ends. The germline CDR1 and CDR2 sequences are WNHNN and SYGVQD (reference sequence). CDR3 loop: CAGTQQDGSEQFF. CDR3 DNA: TGCGCCGGCACCCAACAGGACGGATCTGAGCAGTTCTTC.

The rearrangement uses TRBV5-1 and TRBJ2-3, with 7 bases identical to TRBD2. V gave up 4 bases and J gave up 7 bases; unmatched junction bases: 9. The CDR3 is 14 residues long. Germline V gives CDR1 SGHRS, CDR2 YFSETQ. CDR3 DNA: TGCGCCAGCAGCCCCGGCGGGACTACAAATACGCAGTATTTT. Translated, it gives CASSPGGTTNTQYF.

The chain has TRBV7-2 and TRBJ2-7, with a weak D call TRBD1 (7 bases). CDR3 length: 15 amino acids. V was pared by 1 base and J by 4 bases, with 14 bases between. Germline lookup yields CDR1 SGHTA and CDR2 FQGNSA. The CDR3 bases are TGTGCCAGCAGCTTAGTTGGGGGGACAGAGTACGAGCAGTACTTC. This codes for CASSLVGGTEYEQYF.

This chain joins TRBV11-3 and TRBJ2-1; 8 bases match TRBD2. Per the germline V gene, CDR1 is SGHNT and CDR2 is YENEEA. J lost 6 bases, V lost 0 bases, and 1 base had no gene match. The CDR3 length is 14 residues. The CDR3 DNA sequence: TGTGCCAGCAGCTTAGAAGCGGGAGCCAATGAGCAGTTCTTC. This translates into CASSLEAGANEQFF.

The chain couples TRBV19 to TRBJ1-5; possible D gene TRBD1, 5 bases. The ends were cut back, 3 bases at V and 6 bases at J, with 18 bases in the middle. The CDR3 runs to 16 residues. The germline V gene has CDR1 LNHDA and CDR2 SQIVND (reference sequence). The CDR3 DNA reads TGTGCCAGTAGTATGGGTAGCGCAGGGTTGGCTCAGCCCCAGCATTTT. This codes for CASSMGSAGLAQPQHF.

The chain combines TRBV7-8 with TRBJ1-1, with D uncertain. V lost 1 base and J lost 7, with 10 bases in between. The length of the CDR3 is 13 residues. CDR1 and CDR2 from the germline V gene are SGHVS and FQNEAQ. In DNA form, the CDR3 reads TGTGCCAGCAGCTTAGATCCCATGGGTGAAGCTTTCTTT. This translates into CASSLDPMGEAFF.

V gene TRBV5-1 combines with J gene TRBJ1-3, with 8 bases lining up with TRBD1. Germline trimming cut 0 bases from V and 1 base from J; bases unmatched to any gene: 3. Germline V lookup: CDR1 SGHRS, CDR2 YFSETQ. The length of the CDR3 is 16 residues. The CDR3 protein is CASSLGTGGSGNTIYF. The CDR3 nucleotides are TGCGCCAGCAGCTTGGGTACAGGGGGTTCTGGAAACACCATATATTTT.

V and J are TRBV28 and TRBJ2-1; 8 positions agree with TRBD2. V lost 2 bases to trimming and J lost 5 bases; unmatched junction nucleotides: 11. The CDR3 is 17 amino acids. The germline gives CDR1 MDHEN, CDR2 SYDVKM. As DNA, the CDR3 is TGTGCCAGCAGTTTACCCCCTGCGAGCGGGGGTGACAATGAGCAGTTCTTC. As protein: CASSLPPASGGDNEQFF.

CDR3 sequence reads: CASSRQVNTEAFF. DNA for the CDR3: TGTGCCAGTAGTAGACAGGTGAACACTGAAGCTTTCTTT. The rearrangement uses TRBV19 and TRBJ1-1; tentative D call: TRBD1 (6 bases). The CDR3 sequence is 13 residues long. Deletions cut 4 bases from V and 0 bases from J, with 6 bases between. Germline-derived CDR1 and CDR2 are LNHDA and SQIVND (reference sequence).

The rearrangement links TRBV28 to TRBJ2-5; unclear D gene. The germline V gene has CDR1 MDHEN and CDR2 SYDVKM. The V end lost 5 bases, the J end lost 5 bases, and 6 bases lay between the germline ends. The CDR3 sequence is 11 residues long. The CDR3 protein is CASSPRETQYF. The CDR3 DNA follows: TGTGCCAGCAGTCCCCGGGAGACCCAGTACTTC.